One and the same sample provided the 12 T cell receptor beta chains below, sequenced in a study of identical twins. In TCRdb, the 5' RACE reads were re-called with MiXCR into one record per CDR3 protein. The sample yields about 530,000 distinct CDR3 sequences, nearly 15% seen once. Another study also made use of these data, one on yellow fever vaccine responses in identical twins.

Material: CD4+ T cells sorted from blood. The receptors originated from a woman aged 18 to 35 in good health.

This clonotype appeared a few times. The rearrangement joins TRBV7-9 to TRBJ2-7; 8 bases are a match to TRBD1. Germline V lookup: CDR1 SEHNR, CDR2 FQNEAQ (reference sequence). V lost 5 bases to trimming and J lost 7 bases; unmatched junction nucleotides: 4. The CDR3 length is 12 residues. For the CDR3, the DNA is TGTGCCAGCAGCCACGGGACAGGAGAGCAGTACTTC. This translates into CASSHGTGEQYF.

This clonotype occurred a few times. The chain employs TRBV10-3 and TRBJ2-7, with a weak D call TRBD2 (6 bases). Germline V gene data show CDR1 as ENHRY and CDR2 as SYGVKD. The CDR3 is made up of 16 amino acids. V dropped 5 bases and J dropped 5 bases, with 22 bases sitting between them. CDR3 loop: CAISLNLSGGRNEQYF. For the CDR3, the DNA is TGTGCCATCAGTCTAAACTTGTCCGGGGGAAGGAACGAGCAGTACTTC.

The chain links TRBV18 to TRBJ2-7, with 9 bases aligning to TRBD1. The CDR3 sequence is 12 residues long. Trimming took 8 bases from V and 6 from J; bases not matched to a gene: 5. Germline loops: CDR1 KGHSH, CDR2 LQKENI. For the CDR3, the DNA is TGTGCCAGCGCGGGGACAGGGACCGAGCAGTACGTC. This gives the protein CASAGTGTEQYV.

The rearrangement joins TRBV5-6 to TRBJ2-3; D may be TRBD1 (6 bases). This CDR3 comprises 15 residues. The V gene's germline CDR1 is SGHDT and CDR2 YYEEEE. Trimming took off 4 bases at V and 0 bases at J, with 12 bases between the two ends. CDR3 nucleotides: TGTGCCAGCAGCCACTACAGGGCCAGCACAGATACGCAGTATTTT. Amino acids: CASSHYRASTDTQYF. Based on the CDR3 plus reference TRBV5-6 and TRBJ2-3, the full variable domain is DAGVTQSPTHLIKTRGQQVTLRCSPKSGHDTVSWYQQALGQGPQFIFQYYEEEERQRGNFPDRFSGHQFPNYSSELNVNALLLGDSALYLCASSHYRASTDTQYFGPGTRLTVL.

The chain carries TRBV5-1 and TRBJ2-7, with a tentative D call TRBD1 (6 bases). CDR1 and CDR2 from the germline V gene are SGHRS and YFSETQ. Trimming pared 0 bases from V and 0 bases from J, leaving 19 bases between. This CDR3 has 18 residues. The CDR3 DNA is TGCGCCAGCAGCTTGGGCCTTTGTCAACAGGGTCTCTCCTACGAGCAGTACGTC. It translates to CASSLGLCQQGLSYEQYV.

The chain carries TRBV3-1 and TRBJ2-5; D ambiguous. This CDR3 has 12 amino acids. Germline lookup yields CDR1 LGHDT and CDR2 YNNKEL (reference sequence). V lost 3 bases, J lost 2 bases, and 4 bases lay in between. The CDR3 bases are TGTGCCAGCAGCCAGATACAAGAGACCCAGTACTTC. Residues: CASSQIQETQYF.

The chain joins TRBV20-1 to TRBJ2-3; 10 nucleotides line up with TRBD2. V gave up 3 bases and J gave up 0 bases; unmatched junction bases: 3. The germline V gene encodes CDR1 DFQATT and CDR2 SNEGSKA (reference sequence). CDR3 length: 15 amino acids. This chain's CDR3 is CSARPTSGSTDTQYF. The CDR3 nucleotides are TGCAGTGCTAGGCCGACTAGCGGGAGCACAGATACGCAGTATTTT.

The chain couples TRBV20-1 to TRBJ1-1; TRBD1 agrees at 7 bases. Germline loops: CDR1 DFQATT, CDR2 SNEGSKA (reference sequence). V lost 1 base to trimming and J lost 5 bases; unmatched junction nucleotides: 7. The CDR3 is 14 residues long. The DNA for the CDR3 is TGCAGTGCTAGAGGTCGGGCAGGGGGTACTGAAGCTTTCTTT. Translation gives CSARGRAGGTEAFF.

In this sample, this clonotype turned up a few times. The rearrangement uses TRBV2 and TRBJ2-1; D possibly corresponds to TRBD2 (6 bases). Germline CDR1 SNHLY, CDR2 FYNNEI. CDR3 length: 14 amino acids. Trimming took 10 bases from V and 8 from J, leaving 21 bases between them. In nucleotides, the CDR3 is TGTGCCACCACCCAGGAGGGCCAGGTTCATGAGCAGTTCTTC. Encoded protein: CATTQEGQVHEQFF.

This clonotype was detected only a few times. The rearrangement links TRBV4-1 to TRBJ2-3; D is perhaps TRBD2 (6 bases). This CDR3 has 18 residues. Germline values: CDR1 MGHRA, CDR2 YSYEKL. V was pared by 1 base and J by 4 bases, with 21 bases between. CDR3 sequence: CASSQGRSEAGRADTQYF. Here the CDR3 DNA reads TGCGCCAGCAGCCAAGGCAGGTCGGAAGCGGGTCGTGCAGATACGCAGTATTTT.

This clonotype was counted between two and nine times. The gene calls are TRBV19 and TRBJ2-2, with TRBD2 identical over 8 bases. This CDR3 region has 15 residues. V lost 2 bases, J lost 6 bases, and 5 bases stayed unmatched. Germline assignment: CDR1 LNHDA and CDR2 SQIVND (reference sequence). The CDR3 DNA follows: TGTGCCAGTAGTATATTGGGGACTAGGGCCGGGGAGCTGTTTTTT. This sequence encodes CASSILGTRAGELFF.

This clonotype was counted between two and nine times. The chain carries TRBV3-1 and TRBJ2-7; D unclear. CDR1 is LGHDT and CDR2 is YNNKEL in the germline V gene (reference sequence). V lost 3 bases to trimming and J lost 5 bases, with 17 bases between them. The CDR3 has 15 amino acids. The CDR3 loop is CASSHPSGKEHEQYF. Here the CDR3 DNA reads TGTGCCAGCAGCCACCCCTCTGGCAAGGAGCACGAGCAGTACTTC.